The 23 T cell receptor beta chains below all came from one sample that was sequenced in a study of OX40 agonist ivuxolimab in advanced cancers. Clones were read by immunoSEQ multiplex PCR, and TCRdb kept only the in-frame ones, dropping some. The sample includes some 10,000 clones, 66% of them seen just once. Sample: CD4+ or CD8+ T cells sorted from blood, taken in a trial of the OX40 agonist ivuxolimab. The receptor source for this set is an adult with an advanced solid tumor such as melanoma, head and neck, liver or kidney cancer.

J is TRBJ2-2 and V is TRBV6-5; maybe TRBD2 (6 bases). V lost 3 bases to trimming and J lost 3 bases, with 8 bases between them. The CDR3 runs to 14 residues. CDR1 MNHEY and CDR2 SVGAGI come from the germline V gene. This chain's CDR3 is CASSYGGYTGELFF. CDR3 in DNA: TGTGCCAGCAGTTATGGGGGGTACACCGGGGAGCTGTTTTTT.

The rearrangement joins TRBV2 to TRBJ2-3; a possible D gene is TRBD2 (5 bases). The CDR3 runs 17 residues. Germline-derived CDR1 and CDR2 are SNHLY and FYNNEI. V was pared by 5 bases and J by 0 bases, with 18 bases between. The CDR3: CASSITPTGGSTDTQYF. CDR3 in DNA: TGTGCCAGCAGTATTACTCCTACGGGCGGGAGCACAGATACGCAGTATTTT.

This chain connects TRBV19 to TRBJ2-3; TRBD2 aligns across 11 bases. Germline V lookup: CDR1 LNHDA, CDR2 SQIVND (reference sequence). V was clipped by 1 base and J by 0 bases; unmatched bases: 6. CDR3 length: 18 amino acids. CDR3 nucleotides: TGTGCCAGTAGTATAGGACTAGCGGGGTCCCCTAGCACAGATACGCAGTATTTT. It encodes CASSIGLAGSPSTDTQYF.

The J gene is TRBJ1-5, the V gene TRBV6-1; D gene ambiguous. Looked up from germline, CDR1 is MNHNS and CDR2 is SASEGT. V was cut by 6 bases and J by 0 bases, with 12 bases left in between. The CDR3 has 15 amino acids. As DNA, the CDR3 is TGTGCCAGCAGGGCCCTGGGCTATAGCAATCAGCCCCAGCATTTT. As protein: CASRALGYSNQPQHF.

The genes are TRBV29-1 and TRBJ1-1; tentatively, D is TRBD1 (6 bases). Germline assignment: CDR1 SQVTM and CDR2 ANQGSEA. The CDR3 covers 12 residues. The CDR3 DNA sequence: TGCAGTGGGGGGGCGGGCGGCACTGAAGCTTTCTTT. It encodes CSGGAGGTEAFF.

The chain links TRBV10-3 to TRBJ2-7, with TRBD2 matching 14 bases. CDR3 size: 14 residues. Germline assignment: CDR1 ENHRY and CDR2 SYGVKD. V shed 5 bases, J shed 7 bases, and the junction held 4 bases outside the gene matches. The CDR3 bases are TGTGCCATCAGTCACGGACTAGCGGGAGGTGAGCAGTACTTC. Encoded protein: CAISHGLAGGEQYF.

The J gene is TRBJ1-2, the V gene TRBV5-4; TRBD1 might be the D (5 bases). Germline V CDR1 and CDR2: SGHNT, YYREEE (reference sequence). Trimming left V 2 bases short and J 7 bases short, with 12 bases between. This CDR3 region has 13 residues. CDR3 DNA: TGTGCCAGCAGCTTCGGGGGTGGTGGTGGCTACACCTTC. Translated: CASSFGGGGGYTF.

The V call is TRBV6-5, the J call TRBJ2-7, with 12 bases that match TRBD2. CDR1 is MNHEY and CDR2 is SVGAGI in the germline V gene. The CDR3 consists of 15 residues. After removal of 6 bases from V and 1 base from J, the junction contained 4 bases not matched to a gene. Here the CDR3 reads CASSPLAGGSYEQYF. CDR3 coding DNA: TGTGCCAGCAGCCCACTAGCGGGAGGTTCCTACGAGCAGTACTTC.

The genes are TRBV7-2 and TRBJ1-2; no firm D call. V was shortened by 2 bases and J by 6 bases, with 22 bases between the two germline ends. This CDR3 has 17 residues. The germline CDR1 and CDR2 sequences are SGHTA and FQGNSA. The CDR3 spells CASSLRRDRLLSDGYTF. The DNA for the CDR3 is TGTGCCAGCAGCTTACGACGGGATAGATTGCTATCCGATGGCTACACCTTC. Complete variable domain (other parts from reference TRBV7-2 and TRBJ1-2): GAGVSQSPSNKVTEKGKDVELRCDPISGHTALYWYRQSLGQGLEFLIYFQGNSAPDKSGLPSDRFSAERTGGSVSTLTIQRTQQEDSAVYLCASSLRRDRLLSDGYTFGSGTRLTVV.

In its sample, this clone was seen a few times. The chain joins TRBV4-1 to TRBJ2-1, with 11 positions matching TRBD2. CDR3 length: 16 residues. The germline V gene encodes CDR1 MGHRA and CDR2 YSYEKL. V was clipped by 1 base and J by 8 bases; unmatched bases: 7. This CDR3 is CASSQVTSGSIDEQFF. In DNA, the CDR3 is TGCGCCAGCAGCCAAGTAACTAGCGGGAGCATCGATGAGCAGTTCTTC.

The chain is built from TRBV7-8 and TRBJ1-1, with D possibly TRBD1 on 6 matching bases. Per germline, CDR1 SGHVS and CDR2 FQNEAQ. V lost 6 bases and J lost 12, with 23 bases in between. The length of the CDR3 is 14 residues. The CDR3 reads CASSYLSGGAGPFF. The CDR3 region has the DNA TGTGCCAGCAGTTACCTCTCGGGGGGGGCCGGGCCTTTCTTT.

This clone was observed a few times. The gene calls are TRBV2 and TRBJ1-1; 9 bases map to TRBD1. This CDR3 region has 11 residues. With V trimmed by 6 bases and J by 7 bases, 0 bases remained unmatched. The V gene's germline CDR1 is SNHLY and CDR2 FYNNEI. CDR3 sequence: CASRTGGEAFF. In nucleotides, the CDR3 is TGTGCCAGCAGGACAGGGGGTGAAGCTTTCTTT.

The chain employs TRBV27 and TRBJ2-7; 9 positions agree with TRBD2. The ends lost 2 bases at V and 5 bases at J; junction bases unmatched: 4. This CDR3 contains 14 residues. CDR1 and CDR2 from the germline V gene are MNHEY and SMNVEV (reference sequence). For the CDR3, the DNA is TGTGCCAGCAGTTTAGGGCGGGGGGGGGACGAGCAGTACTTC. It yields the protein CASSLGRGGDEQYF.

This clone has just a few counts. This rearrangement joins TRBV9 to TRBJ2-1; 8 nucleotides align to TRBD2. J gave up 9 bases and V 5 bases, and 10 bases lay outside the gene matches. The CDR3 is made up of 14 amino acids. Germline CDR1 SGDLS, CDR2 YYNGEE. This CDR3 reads CASRAGAGDFEQFF. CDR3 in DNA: TGTGCCAGCAGGGCAGGAGCGGGAGATTTTGAGCAGTTCTTC.

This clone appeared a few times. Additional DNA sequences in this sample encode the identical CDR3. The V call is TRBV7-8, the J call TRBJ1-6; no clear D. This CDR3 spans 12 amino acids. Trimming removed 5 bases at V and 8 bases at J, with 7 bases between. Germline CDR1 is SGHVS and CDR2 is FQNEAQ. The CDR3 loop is CASSEGDSPLHF. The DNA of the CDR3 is TGTGCCAGCAGCGAAGGAGATTCACCCCTCCACTTT.

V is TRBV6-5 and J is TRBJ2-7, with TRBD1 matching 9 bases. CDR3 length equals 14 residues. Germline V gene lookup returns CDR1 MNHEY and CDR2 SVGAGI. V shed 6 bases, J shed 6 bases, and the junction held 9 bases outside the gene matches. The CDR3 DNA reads TGTGCCAGCAGCCCTACAGGGGGCTGGAGCGAGCAGTACTTC. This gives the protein CASSPTGGWSEQYF.

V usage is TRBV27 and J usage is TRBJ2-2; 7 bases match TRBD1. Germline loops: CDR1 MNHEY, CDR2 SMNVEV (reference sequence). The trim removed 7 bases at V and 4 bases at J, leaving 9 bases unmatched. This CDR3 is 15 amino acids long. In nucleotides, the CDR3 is TGTGCCAGCACCTCTTCGGCAGGGGGCACCGGGGAGCTGTTTTTT. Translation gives CASTSSAGGTGELFF.

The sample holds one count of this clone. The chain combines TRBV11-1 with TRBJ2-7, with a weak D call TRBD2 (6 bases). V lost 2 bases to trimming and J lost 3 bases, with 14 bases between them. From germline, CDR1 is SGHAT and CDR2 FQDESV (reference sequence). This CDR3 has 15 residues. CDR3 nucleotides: TGTGCCAGCAGCTTACTCACGGGGAGGAACTACGAGCAGTACTTC. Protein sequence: CASSLLTGRNYEQYF.

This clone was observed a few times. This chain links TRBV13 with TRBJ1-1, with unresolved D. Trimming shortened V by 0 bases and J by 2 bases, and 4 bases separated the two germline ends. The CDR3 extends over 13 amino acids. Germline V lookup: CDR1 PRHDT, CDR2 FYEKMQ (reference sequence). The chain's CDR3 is CASSLGGNTEAFF. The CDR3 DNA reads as TGTGCCAGCAGCTTAGGAGGCAACACTGAAGCTTTCTTT.

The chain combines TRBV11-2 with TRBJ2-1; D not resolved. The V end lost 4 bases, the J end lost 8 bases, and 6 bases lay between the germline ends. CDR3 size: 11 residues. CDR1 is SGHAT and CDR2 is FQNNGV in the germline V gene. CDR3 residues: CASSYSYEQFF. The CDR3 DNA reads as TGTGCCAGCAGCTACTCGTATGAGCAGTTCTTC. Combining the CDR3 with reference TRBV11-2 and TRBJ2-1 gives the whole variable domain EAGVAQSPRYKIIEKRQSVAFWCNPISGHATLYWYQQILGQGPKLLIQFQNNGVVDDSQLPKDRFSAERLKGVDSTLKIQPAKLEDSAVYLCASSYSYEQFFGPGTRLTVL.

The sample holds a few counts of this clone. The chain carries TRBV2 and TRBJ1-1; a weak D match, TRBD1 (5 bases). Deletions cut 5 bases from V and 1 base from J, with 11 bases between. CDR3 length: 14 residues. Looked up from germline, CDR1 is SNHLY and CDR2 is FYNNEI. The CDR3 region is CASSFGRANTEAFF. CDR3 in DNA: TGTGCCAGCAGTTTCGGCAGGGCGAACACTGAAGCTTTCTTT.

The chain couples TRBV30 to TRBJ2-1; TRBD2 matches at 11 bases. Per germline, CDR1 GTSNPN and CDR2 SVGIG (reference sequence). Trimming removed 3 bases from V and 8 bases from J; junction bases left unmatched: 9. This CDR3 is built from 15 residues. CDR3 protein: CAWSLLAGAADEQFF. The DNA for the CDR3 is TGTGCCTGGAGCCTACTAGCGGGAGCCGCCGATGAGCAGTTCTTC.

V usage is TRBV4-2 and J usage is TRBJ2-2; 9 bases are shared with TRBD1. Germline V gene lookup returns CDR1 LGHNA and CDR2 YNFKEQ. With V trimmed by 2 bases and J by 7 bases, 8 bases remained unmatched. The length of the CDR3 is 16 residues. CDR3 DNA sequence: TGTGCCAGCAGCCAAACCGTAGGACAGGGGAACGGGGAGCTGTTTTTT. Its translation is CASSQTVGQGNGELFF.